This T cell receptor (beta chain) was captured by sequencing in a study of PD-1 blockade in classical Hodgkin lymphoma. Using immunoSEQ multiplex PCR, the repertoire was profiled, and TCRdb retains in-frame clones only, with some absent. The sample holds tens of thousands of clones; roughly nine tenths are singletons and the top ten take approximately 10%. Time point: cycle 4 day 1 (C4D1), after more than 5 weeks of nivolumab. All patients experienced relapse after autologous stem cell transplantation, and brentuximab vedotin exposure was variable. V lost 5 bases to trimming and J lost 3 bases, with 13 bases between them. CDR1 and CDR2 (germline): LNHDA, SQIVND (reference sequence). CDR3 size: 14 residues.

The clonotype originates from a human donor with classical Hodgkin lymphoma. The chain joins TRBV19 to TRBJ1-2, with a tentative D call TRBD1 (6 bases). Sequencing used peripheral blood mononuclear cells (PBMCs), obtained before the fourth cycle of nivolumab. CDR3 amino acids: CASSEIQGDYGYTF. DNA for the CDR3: TGTGCCAGTAGTGAGATACAGGGAGACTATGGCTACACCTTC.